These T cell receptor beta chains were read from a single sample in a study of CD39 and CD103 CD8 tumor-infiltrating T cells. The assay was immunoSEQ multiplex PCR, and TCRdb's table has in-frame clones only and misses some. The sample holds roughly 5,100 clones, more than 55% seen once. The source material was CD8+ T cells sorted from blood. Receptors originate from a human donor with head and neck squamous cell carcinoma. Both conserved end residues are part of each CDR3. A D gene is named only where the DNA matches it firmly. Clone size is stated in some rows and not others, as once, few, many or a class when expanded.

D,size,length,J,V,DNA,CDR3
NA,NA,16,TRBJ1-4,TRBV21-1,TGTGCCAGCAGCAAAGGAACAGGGGTCTCGAATGAAAAACTGTTTTTT,CASSKGTGVSNEKLFF
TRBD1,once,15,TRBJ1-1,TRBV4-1,TGCGCCAGCAGCCGAGGACAGGGACCGAACACTGAAGCTTTCTTT,CASSRGQGPNTEAFF
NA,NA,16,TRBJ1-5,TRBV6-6,TGTGCCAGCAGTTACCCGCCGGAGACAGGCAATCAGCCCCAGCATTTT,CASSYPPETGNQPQHF
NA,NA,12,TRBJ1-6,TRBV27,TGTGCCAGCATGCGGGTAAATTCACCCCTCCACTTT,CASMRVNSPLHF
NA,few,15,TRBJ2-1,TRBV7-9,TGTGCCAGCAGCCCGAACACTAGAGACTACAATGAGCAGTTCTTC,CASSPNTRDYNEQFF
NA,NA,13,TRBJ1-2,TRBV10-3,TGTGCCATCAACGCAGGGAATAAGGGTGGCTACACCTTC,CAINAGNKGGYTF
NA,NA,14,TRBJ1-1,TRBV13,TGTGCCAGCAGCCCCGACATCCTTAACACTGAAGCTTTCTTT,CASSPDILNTEAFF
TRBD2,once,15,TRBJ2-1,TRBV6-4,TGTGCCAGCAGTGCCACTAGCGGGGGGGTCCATGAGCAGTTCTTC,CASSATSGGVHEQFF
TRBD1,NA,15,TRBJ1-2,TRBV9,TGTGCCAGCAGCGTACGAGGGACAGGGGGCTATGGCTACACCTTC,CASSVRGTGGYGYTF
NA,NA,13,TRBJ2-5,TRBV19,TGTGCCAGTAGTATCGGCAGGGTGGAGACCCAGTACTTC,CASSIGRVETQYF
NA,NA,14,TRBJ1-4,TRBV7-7,TGTGCCAGCAGCTTAGGGGGGGATAATGAAAAACTGTTTTTT,CASSLGGDNEKLFF
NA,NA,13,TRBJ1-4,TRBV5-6,TGTGCCAGCAGCTTCGAGTCTAATGAAAAACTGTTTTTT,CASSFESNEKLFF
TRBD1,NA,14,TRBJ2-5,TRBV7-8,TGTGCCAGCAGCTCGGACAGGGCGCAAGAGACCCAGTACTTC,CASSSDRAQETQYF
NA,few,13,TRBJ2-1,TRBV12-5,TGTGCTAGTTGGGAGGGGGGGTACAATGAGCAGTTCTTC,CASWEGGYNEQFF
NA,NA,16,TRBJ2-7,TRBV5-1,TGCGCCAGCAGCTTGGATAGGGGAAGAAGCTCCTACGAGCAGTACTTC,CASSLDRGRSSYEQYF
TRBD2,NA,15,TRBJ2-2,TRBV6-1,TGTGCCAGCACCCCGGGGGGGGAGAACACCGGGGAGCTGTTTTTT,CASTPGGENTGELFF
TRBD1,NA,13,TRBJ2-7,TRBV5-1,TGCGCCAGCAGTGGGGACAGTTCCTACGAGCAGTACTTC,CASSGDSSYEQYF
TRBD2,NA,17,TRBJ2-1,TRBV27,TGTGCCAGCAGTTTATTTCTAGCGGGGGGGCACCACAATGAGCAGTTCTTC,CASSLFLAGGHHNEQFF
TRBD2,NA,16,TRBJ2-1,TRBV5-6,TGTGCCAGCAGCTGGACTAGCGGGGGCTCCTACAATGAGCAGTTCTTC,CASSWTSGGSYNEQFF
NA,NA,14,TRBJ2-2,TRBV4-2,TGTGCCAGCAGCCATTCTGTATACACCGGGGAGCTGTTTTTT,CASSHSVYTGELFF
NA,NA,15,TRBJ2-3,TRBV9,TGTGCCAGCAGCGTAGCTGCGGGGGCCACAGATACGCAGTATTTT,CASSVAAGATDTQYF
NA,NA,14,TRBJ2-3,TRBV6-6,TGTGCCAGCAGTTACTCGCTAGGCTGGGATACGCAGTATTTT,CASSYSLGWDTQYF
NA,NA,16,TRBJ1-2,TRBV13,TGTGCCAGCAGCTTAGAGACCAGGATCACTAACTATGGCTACACCTTC,CASSLETRITNYGYTF
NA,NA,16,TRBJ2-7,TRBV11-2,TGTGCCAGCAGCTTTGGGCAGGCTTGGGGTAGCGACGAGCAGTACTTC,CASSFGQAWGSDEQYF